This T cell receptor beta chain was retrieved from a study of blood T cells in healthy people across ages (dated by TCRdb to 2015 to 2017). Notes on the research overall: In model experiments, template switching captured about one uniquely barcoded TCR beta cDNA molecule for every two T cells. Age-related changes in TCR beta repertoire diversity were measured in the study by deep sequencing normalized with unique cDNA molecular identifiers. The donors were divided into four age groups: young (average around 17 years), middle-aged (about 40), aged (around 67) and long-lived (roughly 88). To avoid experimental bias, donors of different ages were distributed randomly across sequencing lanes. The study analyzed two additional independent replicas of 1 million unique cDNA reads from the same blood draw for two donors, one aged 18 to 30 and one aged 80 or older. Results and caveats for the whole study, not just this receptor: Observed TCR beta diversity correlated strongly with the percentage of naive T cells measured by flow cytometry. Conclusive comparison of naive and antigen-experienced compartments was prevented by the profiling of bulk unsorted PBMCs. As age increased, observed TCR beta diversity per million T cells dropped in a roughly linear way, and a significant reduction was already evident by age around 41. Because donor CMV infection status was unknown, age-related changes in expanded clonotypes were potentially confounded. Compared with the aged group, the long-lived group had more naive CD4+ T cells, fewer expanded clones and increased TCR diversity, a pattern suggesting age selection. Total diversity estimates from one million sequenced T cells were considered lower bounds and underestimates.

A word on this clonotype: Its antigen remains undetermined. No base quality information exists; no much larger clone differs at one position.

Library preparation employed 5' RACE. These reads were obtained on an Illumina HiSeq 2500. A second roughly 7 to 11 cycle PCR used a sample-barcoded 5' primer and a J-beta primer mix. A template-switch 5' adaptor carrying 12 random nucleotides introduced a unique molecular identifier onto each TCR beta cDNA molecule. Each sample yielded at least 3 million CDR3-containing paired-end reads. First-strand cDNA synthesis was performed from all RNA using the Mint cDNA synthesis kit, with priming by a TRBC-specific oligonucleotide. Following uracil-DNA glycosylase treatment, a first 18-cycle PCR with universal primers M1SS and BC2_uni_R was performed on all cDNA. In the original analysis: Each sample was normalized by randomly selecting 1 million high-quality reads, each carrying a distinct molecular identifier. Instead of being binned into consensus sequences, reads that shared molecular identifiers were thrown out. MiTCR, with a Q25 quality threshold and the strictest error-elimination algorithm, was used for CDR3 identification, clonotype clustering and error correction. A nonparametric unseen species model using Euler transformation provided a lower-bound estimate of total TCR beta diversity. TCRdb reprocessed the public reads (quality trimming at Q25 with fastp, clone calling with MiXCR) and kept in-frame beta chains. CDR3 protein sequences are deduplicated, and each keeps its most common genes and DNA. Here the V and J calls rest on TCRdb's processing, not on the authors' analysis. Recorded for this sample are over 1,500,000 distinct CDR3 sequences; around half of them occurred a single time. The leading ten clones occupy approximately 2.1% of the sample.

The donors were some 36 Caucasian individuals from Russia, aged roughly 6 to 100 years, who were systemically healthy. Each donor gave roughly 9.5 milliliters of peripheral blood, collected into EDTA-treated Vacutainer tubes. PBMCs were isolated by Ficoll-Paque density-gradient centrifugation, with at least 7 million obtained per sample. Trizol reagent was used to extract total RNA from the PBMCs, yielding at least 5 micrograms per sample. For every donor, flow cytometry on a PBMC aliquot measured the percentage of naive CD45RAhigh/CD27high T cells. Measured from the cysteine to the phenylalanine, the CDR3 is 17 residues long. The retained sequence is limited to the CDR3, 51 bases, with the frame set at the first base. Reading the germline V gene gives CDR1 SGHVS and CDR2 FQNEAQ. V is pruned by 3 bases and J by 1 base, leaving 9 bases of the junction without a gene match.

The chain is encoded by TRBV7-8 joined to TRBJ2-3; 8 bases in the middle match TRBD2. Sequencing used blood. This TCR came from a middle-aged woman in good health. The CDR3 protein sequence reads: CASSFVNAGGGTDTQYF. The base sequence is TGTGCCAGCAGCTTCGTTAACGCGGGGGGAGGCACAGATACGCAGTATTTT. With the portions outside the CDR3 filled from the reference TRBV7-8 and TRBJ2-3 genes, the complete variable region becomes GAGVSQSPRYKVAKRGQDVALRCDPISGHVSLFWYQQALGQGPEFLTYFQNEAQLDKSGLPSDRFFAERPEGSVSTLKIQRTQQEDSAVYLCASSFVNAGGGTDTQYFGPGTRLTVL.